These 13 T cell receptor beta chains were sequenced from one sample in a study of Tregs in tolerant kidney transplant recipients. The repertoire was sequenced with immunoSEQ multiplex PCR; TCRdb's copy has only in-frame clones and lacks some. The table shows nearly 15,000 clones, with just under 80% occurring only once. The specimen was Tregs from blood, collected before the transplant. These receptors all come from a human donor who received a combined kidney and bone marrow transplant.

In nucleotides, the CDR3 is TGTGCCAGCTCACCGTCCGGGACAGGCGGCACCGGGGAGCTGTTTTTT. Amino acid sequence: CASSPSGTGGTGELFF. The chain recombines TRBV18 with TRBJ2-2; 8 nucleotides agree with TRBD1. Germline V CDR1 and CDR2: KGHSH, LQKENI. Trimming at V came to 3 bases and at J to 4 bases, leaving 7 bases not matched to a gene. The CDR3 contains 16 residues. Full variable domain (missing parts from reference TRBV18 and TRBJ2-2): NAGVMQNPRHLVRRRGQEARLRCSPMKGHSHVYWYRQLPEEGLKFMVYLQKENIIDESGMPKERFSAEFPKEGPSILRIQQVVRGDSAAYFCASSPSGTGGTGELFFGEGSRLTVL.

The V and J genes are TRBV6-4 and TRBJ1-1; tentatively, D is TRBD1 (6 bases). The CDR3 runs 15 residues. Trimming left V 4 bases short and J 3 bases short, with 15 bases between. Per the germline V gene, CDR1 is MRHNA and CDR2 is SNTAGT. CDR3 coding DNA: TGTGCCAGCAGTGCGCGAGGAGGGGGGGACACTGAAGCTTTCTTT. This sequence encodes CASSARGGGDTEAFF.

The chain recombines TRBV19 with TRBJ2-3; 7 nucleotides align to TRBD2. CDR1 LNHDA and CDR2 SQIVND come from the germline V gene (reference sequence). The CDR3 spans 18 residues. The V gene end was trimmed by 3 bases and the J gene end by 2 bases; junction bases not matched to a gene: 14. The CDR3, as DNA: TGTGCCAGTAGTATTAACACCCTCGGACTAGTTCTCACAGATACGCAGTATTTT. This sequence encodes CASSINTLGLVLTDTQYF.

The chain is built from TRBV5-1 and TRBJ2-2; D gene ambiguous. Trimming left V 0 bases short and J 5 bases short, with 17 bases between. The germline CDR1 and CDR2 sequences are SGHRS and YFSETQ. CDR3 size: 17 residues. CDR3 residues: CASSLGSGSSVTGELFF. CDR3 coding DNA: TGCGCCAGCAGCTTGGGATCTGGCAGTTCAGTTACCGGGGAGCTGTTTTTT.

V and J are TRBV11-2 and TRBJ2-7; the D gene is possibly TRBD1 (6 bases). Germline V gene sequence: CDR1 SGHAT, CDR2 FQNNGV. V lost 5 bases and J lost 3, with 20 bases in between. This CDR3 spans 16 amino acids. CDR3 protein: CASSPIVLGASYEQYF. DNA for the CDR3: TGTGCCAGCAGCCCAATAGTCCTGGGGGCTAGCTACGAGCAGTACTTC. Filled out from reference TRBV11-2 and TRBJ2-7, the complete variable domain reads EAGVAQSPRYKIIEKRQSVAFWCNPISGHATLYWYQQILGQGPKLLIQFQNNGVVDDSQLPKDRFSAERLKGVDSTLKIQPAKLEDSAVYLCASSPIVLGASYEQYFGPGTRLTVT.

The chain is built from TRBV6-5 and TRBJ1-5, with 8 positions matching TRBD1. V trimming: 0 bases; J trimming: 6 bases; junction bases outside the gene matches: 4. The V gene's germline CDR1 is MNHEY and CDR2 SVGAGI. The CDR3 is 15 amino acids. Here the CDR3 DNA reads TGTGCCAGCAGTTACTCGGGCAGGGGGCTTCAGCCCCAGCATTTT. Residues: CASSYSGRGLQPQHF.

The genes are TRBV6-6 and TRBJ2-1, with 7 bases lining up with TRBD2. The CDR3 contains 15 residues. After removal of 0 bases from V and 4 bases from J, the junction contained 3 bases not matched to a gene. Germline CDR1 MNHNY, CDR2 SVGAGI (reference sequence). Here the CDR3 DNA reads TGTGCCAGCAGTTACTCGTGGGGGGGGTACAATGAGCAGTTCTTC. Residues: CASSYSWGGYNEQFF.

The CDR3 protein is CSLPTDTQYF. CDR3 nucleotide sequence: TGCTCCCTACCCACAGATACGCAGTATTTT. This chain connects TRBV20-1 to TRBJ2-3; D unresolved. Germline CDR1 DFQATT, CDR2 SNEGSKA (reference sequence). This CDR3 has 10 residues.

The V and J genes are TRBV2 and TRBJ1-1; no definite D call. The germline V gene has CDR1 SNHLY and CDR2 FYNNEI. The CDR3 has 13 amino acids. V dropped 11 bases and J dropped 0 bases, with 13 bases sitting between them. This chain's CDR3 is CASHGEVNTEAFF. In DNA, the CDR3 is TGTGCCTCTCATGGGGAGGTGAACACTGAAGCTTTCTTT. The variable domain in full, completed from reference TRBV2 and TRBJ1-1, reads EPEVTQTPSHQVTQMGQEVILRCVPISNHLYFYWYRQILGQKVEFLVSFYNNEISEKSEIFDDQFSVERPDGSNFTLKIRSTKLEDSAMYFCASHGEVNTEAFFGQGTRLTVV.

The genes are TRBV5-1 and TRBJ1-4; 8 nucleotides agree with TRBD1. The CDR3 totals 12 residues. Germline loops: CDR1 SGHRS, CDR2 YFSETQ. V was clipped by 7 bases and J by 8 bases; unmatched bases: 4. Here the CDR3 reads CASGTGGEKLFF. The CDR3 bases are TGCGCCAGCGGAACAGGGGGAGAAAAACTGTTTTTT. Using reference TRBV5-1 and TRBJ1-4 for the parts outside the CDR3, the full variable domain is KAGVTQTPRYLIKTRGQQVTLSCSPISGHRSVSWYQQTPGQGLQFLFEYFSETQRNKGNFPGRFSGRQFSNSRSEMNVSTLELGDSALYLCASGTGGEKLFFGSGTQLSVL.

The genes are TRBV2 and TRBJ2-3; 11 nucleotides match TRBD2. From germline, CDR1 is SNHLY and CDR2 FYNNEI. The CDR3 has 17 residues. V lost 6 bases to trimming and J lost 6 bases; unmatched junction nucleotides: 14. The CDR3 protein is CASSARGSSGRMDTQYF. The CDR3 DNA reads TGTGCCAGCAGCGCTCGGGGCTCTAGCGGGAGGATGGATACGCAGTATTTT.

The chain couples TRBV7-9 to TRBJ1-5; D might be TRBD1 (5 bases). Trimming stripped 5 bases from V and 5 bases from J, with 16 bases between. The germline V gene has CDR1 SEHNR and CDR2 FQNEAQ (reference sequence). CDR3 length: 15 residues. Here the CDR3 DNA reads TGTGCCAGCAGCCCCCCCGGGCAGGGATATCAGCCCCAGCATTTT. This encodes CASSPPGQGYQPQHF.

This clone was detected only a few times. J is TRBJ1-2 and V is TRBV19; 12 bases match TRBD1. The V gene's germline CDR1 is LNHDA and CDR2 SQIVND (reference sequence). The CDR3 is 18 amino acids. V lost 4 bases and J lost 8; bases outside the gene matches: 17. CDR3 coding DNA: TGTGCCAGTAGTAACACCGGGACAGGGGGCTCTCTATCAAGCGGCTACACCTTC. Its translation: CASSNTGTGGSLSSGYTF.